This TCR beta chain was identified during a study of graft-versus-host responses after intestinal transplantation. Clones were read by immunoSEQ multiplex PCR, and TCRdb kept only the in-frame ones, dropping some. The repertoire includes 90,000 to 100,000 clones, about 82% of them detected once, and 1.4% sits in the top ten. The ends lost 6 bases at V and 6 bases at J; junction bases unmatched: 9. The CDR3 loop spans 15 amino acids. The germline V gene encodes CDR1 MDHEN and CDR2 SYDVKM. This sequence originates from a human patient who received an intestinal transplant, so some T cells may come from the graft donor. V gene TRBV28 combines with J gene TRBJ2-1; TRBD2 matches 9 bases. Material: PBMCs, obtained 255 days after intestinal transplant. Here the CDR3 reads CASRIRSGGPNEQFF. For the CDR3, the DNA is TGTGCCAGCAGAATCAGAAGCGGGGGGCCCAATGAGCAGTTCTTC.